This T cell receptor beta chain was documented in a study of cytomegalovirus exposure and HLA in healthy donors. Study observations and caveats: Earlier analysis yielded a pattern in which most TCR beta V segments were productive about 87% or about 30% of the time. A highly shared variant cluster was judged a likely technical artifact. Later work showed greater clonal expansion in HLA-associated TCR beta chains than in equally common others.

This clone was recorded a few times. Its matching antigen is unknown. PCR employed 60 Vbeta and 13 Jbeta primers. Under the authors' procedure: Later reanalysis found roughly 80 million unique TCR beta chains, around 9.9 million of them shared. Some clones are missing from TCRdb's copy, which holds only in-frame ones; the method was immunoSEQ multiplex PCR. V, J and clone size derive from that table, while D and trimming were established from the DNA sequence. The top ten hold 12% of the sample, which has around 70,000 clones, around 72% seen once. V lost 0 bases and J lost 4, with 13 bases in between. Germline V CDR1 and CDR2: SGHTA, FQGNSA. This CDR3 is 15 amino acids long.

This TCR came from a woman in her forties in good health and CMV-seropositive. The chain employs TRBV7-2 and TRBJ2-7; a possible D gene is TRBD2 (7 bases). Specimen: PBMCs. DNA for the CDR3: TGTGCCAGCAGCTTAGCCGAGGGGGGGCCGTACGAGCAGTACTTC. This translates into CASSLAEGGPYEQYF.